This record covers a single T cell receptor (beta chain). The entry originates in a study of T cell changes during pregnancy in multiple sclerosis. The V gene's germline CDR1 is MGHDK and CDR2 SYGVNS. After removal of 6 bases from V and 5 bases from J, the junction contained 7 bases not matched to a gene. The CDR3 has 14 amino acids. TCRdb keeps only in-frame clones here, not all; method: immunoSEQ multiplex PCR. The sample has approximately 37,000 clones; 85% to 95% are singletons. The clonotype originates from a female donor with multiple sclerosis, enrolled in a pregnancy study. V gene TRBV25-1 combines with J gene TRBJ2-3; 8 bases match TRBD2. The sample in question was CD4+ T cells from peripheral blood mononuclear cells, obtained in the third trimester of pregnancy. For the CDR3, the DNA is TGTGCCAGCAGCCACGGGGGGGGCGTAGATACGCAGTATTTT. Encoded protein: CASSHGGGVDTQYF.